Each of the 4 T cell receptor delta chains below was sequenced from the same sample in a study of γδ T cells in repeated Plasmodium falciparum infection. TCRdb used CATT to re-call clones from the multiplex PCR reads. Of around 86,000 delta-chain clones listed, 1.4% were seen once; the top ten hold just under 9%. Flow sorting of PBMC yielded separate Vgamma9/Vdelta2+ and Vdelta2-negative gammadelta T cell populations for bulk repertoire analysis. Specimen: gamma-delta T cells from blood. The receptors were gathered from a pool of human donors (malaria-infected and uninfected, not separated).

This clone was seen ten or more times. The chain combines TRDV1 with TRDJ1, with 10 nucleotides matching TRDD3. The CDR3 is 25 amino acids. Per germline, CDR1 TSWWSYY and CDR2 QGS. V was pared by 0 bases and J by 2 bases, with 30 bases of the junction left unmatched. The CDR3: CALGELAWRPSRGLGDNHGTDKLIF. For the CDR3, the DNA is TGTGCTCTTGGGGAACTAGCCTGGCGCCCGTCCCGAGGGCTGGGGGATAATCATGGGACCGATAAACTCATCTTT.

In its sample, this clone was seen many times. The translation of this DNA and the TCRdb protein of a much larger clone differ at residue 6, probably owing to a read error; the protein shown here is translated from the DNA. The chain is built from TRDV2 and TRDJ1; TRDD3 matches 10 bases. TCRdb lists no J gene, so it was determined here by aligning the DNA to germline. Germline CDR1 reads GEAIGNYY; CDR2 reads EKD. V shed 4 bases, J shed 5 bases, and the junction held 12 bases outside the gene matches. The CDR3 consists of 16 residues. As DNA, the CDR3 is TGTGCCTGTGAGAAGGTGGGGGATACCCTGAAGGATAAACTCATCTTT. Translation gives CACEKVGDTLKDKLIF.

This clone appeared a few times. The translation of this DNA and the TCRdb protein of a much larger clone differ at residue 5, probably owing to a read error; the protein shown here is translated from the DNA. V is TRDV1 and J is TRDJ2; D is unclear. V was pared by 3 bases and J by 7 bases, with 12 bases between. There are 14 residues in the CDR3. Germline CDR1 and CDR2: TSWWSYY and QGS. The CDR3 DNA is TGTGCTCTTGGGGACTCCGGATCGATAGCACAACTCTTCTTT. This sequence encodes CALGDSGSIAQLFF.

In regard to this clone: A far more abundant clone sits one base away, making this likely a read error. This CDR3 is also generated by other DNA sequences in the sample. CDR3 in amino acids: CALKTGGDTLTAQLFF. In DNA, the CDR3 is TGTGCTCTCAAGACGGGTGGTGATACGTTGACAGCACAACTCTTCTTT. The chain recombines TRDV1 with TRDJ2; TRDD3 might be the D (6 bases). The CDR3 contains 16 residues. Germline CDR1 TSWWSYY, CDR2 QGS. V was trimmed by 9 bases and J by 2 bases, leaving 19 bases between them.